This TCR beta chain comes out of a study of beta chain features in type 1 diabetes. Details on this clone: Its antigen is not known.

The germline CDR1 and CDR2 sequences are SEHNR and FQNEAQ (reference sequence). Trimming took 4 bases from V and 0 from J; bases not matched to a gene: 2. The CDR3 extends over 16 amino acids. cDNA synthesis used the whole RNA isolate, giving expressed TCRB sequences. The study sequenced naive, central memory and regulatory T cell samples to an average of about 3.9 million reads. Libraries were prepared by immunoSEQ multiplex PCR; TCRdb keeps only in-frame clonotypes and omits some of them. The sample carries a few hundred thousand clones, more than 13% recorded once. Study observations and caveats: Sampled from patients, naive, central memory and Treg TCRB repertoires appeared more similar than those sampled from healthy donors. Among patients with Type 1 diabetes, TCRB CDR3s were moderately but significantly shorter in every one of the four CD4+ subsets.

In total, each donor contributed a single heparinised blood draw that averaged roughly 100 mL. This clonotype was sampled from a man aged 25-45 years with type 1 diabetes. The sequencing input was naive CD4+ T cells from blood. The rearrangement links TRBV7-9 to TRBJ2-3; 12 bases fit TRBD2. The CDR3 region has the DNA TGTGCCAGCAGCTCGACTAGCGGGAGCAGCACAGATACGCAGTATTTT. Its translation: CASSSTSGSSTDTQYF.